The 21 T cell receptor beta chains below come from one sample, sequenced in a study of blood T cell repertoires in COVID-19. Assay: immunoSEQ multiplex PCR; the TCRdb copy retains only in-frame clones and omits some. The sample lists about 310,000 clones, around 91% occurring once. The sequenced material came from peripheral blood. The receptors were sampled from a woman in her thirties or forties with COVID-19, enrolled during active disease.

The chain couples TRBV6-5 to TRBJ1-1, with D maybe TRBD1 (5 bases). The CDR3 has 12 residues. Between the trimmed V and J ends, which lost 2 bases and 7 bases, there was a span of 8 bases. Germline lookup yields CDR1 MNHEY and CDR2 SVGAGI. CDR3 in DNA: TGTGCCAGCAGTTACGACAGATTTGAAGCTTTCTTT. It encodes CASSYDRFEAFF.

The chain carries TRBV27 and TRBJ2-7; D perhaps matches TRBD1 (6 bases). From germline, CDR1 is MNHEY and CDR2 SMNVEV (reference sequence). V lost 0 bases and J lost 3, with 15 bases in between. The CDR3 length is 16 residues. In nucleotides, the CDR3 is TGTGCCAGCAGTTTATCACGGGACATCAGTTACTACGAGCAGTACTTC. It translates to CASSLSRDISYYEQYF.

The V call is TRBV18, the J call TRBJ2-3; 7 bases are a match to TRBD1. The CDR3 contains 14 residues. Germline CDR1 and CDR2: KGHSH and LQKENI. Trimming cost V 3 bases and J 6 bases; bases outside gene matches: 6. In DNA form, the CDR3 reads TGTGCCAGCTCACCGCAGGGGGTCGAGGATACGCAGTATTTT. Protein sequence: CASSPQGVEDTQYF.

The chain uses TRBV29-1 and TRBJ1-1, with TRBD1 matching over 9 bases. V gave up 6 bases and J gave up 0 bases; unmatched junction bases: 11. This CDR3 is 16 amino acids long. Per the germline V gene, CDR1 is SQVTM and CDR2 is ANQGSEA. The CDR3 DNA reads TGCAGCGTCCGACCGGGACAGGGTTTGTTGAACACTGAAGCTTTCTTT. It specifies CSVRPGQGLLNTEAFF.

This chain links TRBV7-3 with TRBJ2-3; TRBD1 matches 7 bases. This CDR3 contains 15 residues. Trimming took 5 bases from V and 1 from J; bases not matched to a gene: 6. Looked up from germline, CDR1 is SGHTA and CDR2 is FQGTGA. CDR3 in DNA: TGTGCCAGCAGCGTCGACAGGGTAGGCACAGATACGCAGTATTTT. This sequence encodes CASSVDRVGTDTQYF.

This chain links TRBV19 with TRBJ1-4, with TRBD1 matching 10 bases. Trimming removed 5 bases from V and 4 bases from J; junction bases left unmatched: 4. CDR3 length equals 15 residues. The germline V gene has CDR1 LNHDA and CDR2 SQIVND (reference sequence). The CDR3 spells CASSPRTGGNEKLFF. The CDR3 nucleotides are TGTGCCAGTAGTCCGCGGACAGGGGGTAATGAAAAACTGTTTTTT.

The chain carries TRBV6-1 and TRBJ1-5, with D possibly TRBD1 on 5 matching bases. The germline gives CDR1 MNHNS, CDR2 SASEGT. The V end lost 6 bases, the J end lost 4 bases, and 22 bases lay between the germline ends. The CDR3 is 17 residues long. The CDR3 region has the DNA TGTGCCAGCAGGGAAATACACTCAGGGATGTCTAATCAGCCCCAGCATTTT. Amino acids: CASREIHSGMSNQPQHF.

The chain employs TRBV5-4 and TRBJ1-6; no reliable D call. CDR1 is SGHNT, CDR2 YYREEE, per germline (reference sequence). Trimming removed 0 bases from V and 12 bases from J, with 13 bases in between. The CDR3 covers 14 residues. The CDR3 loop reads CASSLGYGVRPLHF. The CDR3, as DNA: TGTGCCAGCAGCTTGGGGTACGGGGTGAGACCCCTCCACTTT.

The V gene is TRBV6-6, the J gene TRBJ2-2; no reliable D call. The CDR3 is made up of 14 amino acids. Germline V gene data show CDR1 as MNHNY and CDR2 as SVGAGI (reference sequence). V lost 0 bases, J lost 7 bases, and 9 bases lay in between. Here the CDR3 reads CASSYSTPDGELFF. The DNA of the CDR3 is TGTGCCAGCAGTTACTCGACTCCGGACGGGGAGCTGTTTTTT.

The chain uses TRBV28 and TRBJ1-2; D is unresolved. V lost 4 bases to trimming and J lost 4 bases, with 10 bases between them. Germline V gives CDR1 MDHEN, CDR2 SYDVKM. The CDR3 is 13 amino acids. CDR3 sequence reads: CASSSGIPYGYTF. The CDR3 DNA reads as TGTGCCAGCAGTTCCGGGATTCCCTATGGCTACACCTTC.

The chain has TRBV3-1 (or the pseudogene TRBV3-2) and TRBJ2-7, with 7 bases identical to TRBD2. The CDR3 runs to 15 residues. Germline lookup yields CDR1 LGHDT and CDR2 YNNKEL (reference sequence). V lost 0 bases and J lost 3; bases outside the gene matches: 5. DNA of the CDR3: TGTGCCAGCAGCCAAGAAGGCCTAGCGGTCTACGAGCAGTACTTC. As protein: CASSQEGLAVYEQYF.

The chain recombines TRBV7-8 with TRBJ1-3, with D perhaps TRBD1 (6 bases). The germline V gene encodes CDR1 SGHVS and CDR2 FQNEAQ. The V and J ends lost 5 bases and 4 bases respectively, with 18 bases between them. CDR3 length: 16 amino acids. The CDR3 reads CASSRTPGARGNTIYF. As DNA, the CDR3 is TGTGCCAGCAGCCGGACCCCAGGGGCACGCGGAAACACCATATATTTT.

The chain links TRBV19 to TRBJ1-4; no reliable D call. V lost 3 bases and J 5 bases, leaving 10 bases between the germline ends. The CDR3 is made up of 14 amino acids. In germline, CDR1 is LNHDA, CDR2 SQIVND (reference sequence). CDR3: CASSIEGRNEKLFF. In DNA, the CDR3 is TGTGCCAGTAGTATCGAAGGGAGGAATGAAAAACTGTTTTTT. Together with reference TRBV19 and TRBJ1-4, the CDR3 gives the full variable domain: DGGITQSPKYLFRKEGQNVTLSCEQNLNHDAMYWYRQDPGQGLRLIYYSQIVNDFQKGDIAEGYSVSREKKESFPLTVTSAQKNPTAFYLCASSIEGRNEKLFFGSGTQLSVL.

This chain connects TRBV4-3 to TRBJ2-7, with TRBD1 matching over 7 bases. Per germline, CDR1 LGHNA and CDR2 YSLEER. The CDR3 contains 14 residues. J lost 2 bases, V lost 1 base, and 2 bases had no gene match. CDR3 in amino acids: CASSQGTGPYEQYF. The CDR3 DNA reads TGCGCCAGCAGCCAAGGGACAGGTCCCTACGAGCAGTACTTC.

The chain links TRBV28 to TRBJ1-2; the D gene is possibly TRBD1 (6 bases). Germline V gene data show CDR1 as MDHEN and CDR2 as SYDVKM. This CDR3 contains 15 residues. V shed 3 bases and J shed 3 bases, with 14 bases lying between them. The CDR3 DNA sequence: TGTGCCAGCAGTTTGGGGGGGCGGGAGGACTATGGCTACACCTTC. Its protein product is CASSLGGREDYGYTF.

The V and J genes are TRBV15 and TRBJ2-1, with 10 bases aligning to TRBD2. With V trimmed by 0 bases and J by 4 bases, 18 bases remained unmatched. Per the germline V gene, CDR1 is LNHNV and CDR2 is YYDKDF (reference sequence). This CDR3 is 21 amino acids long. CDR3 amino acids: CATSRDRLVAGGLASYNEQFF. DNA of the CDR3: TGTGCCACCAGCAGAGATCGTTTGGTAGCGGGAGGTCTAGCCTCTTACAATGAGCAGTTCTTC.

V usage is TRBV30 and J usage is TRBJ2-1; D perhaps matches TRBD2 (5 bases). V lost 3 bases and J 6 bases, leaving 12 bases between the germline ends. The CDR3 runs 13 residues. The germline gives CDR1 GTSNPN, CDR2 SVGIG (reference sequence). The CDR3 DNA sequence: TGTGCCTGGAGCGACGGGGTCCGCAATGAGCAGTTCTTC. Residues: CAWSDGVRNEQFF.

The chain carries TRBV9 and TRBJ2-5; 12 bases are shared with TRBD2. Per germline, CDR1 SGDLS and CDR2 YYNGEE. With V trimmed by 2 bases and J by 4 bases, 6 bases remained unmatched. CDR3 length equals 16 residues. CDR3 sequence reads: CASSVSGTSGSETQYF. The CDR3 DNA reads as TGTGCCAGCAGCGTCTCCGGGACTAGCGGGTCAGAGACCCAGTACTTC.

The rearrangement uses TRBV6-5 and TRBJ1-5; the D gene is possibly TRBD1 (5 bases). The CDR3 totals 14 residues. CDR1 MNHEY and CDR2 SVGAGI come from the germline V gene. V gave up 5 bases and J gave up 3 bases, with 11 bases separating them. CDR3 nucleotides: TGTGCCAGCAGTCGGGGGTTGTTCAATCAGCCCCAGCATTTT. The encoded protein is CASSRGLFNQPQHF.

The V call is TRBV5-1, the J call TRBJ2-5; TRBD2 matches at 12 bases. This CDR3 has 18 amino acids. J lost 0 bases, V lost 5 bases, and 11 bases had no gene match. CDR1 is SGHRS, CDR2 YFSETQ, per germline. This CDR3 reads CASSSTSGGLTYQETQYF. CDR3 DNA sequence: TGCGCCAGCAGTTCTACTAGCGGGGGGCTAACCTACCAAGAGACCCAGTACTTC.

As concerns this clone: This same CDR3 is encoded by further DNA sequences in the sample. The CDR3 nucleotides read TGTGCCAGCAGCTTGAATCAGGGGAACTATGGCTACACCTTC. Its protein product is CASSLNQGNYGYTF. The rearrangement links TRBV7-2 to TRBJ1-2; TRBD1 might be the D (6 bases). The ends were cut back, 3 bases at V and 2 bases at J, with 10 bases in the middle. CDR1 SGHTA and CDR2 FQGNSA come from the germline V gene. The CDR3 extends over 14 amino acids.